These 22 T cell receptor beta chains share one sample of origin, sequenced in a study of blood T cell repertoires in COVID-19. Generated by immunoSEQ multiplex PCR, the TCRdb table keeps only in-frame clones and is missing some. The sample yields a few hundred thousand clones, around 89% seen once. What was sequenced was PBMCs or T cells enriched from blood (not recorded which). All receptors derive from a woman in her thirties or forties with acute COVID-19.

The chain recombines TRBV9 with TRBJ1-6, with D hard to call. The CDR3 is 15 residues long. Germline lookup yields CDR1 SGDLS and CDR2 YYNGEE. The V gene lost 4 bases and the J gene lost 5 bases, with 13 bases spanning the gap. CDR3 DNA: TGTGCCAGCAGCCCCCGAGCCGGGGATAATTCACCCCTCCACTTT. The encoded protein is CASSPRAGDNSPLHF.

The genes are TRBV13 and TRBJ1-2, with 8 positions matching TRBD1. The germline V gene encodes CDR1 PRHDT and CDR2 FYEKMQ (reference sequence). The V segment lost 4 bases and the J segment 6 bases; nucleotides outside the gene matches: 7. CDR3 length: 14 residues. The CDR3 region has the DNA TGTGCCAGCAGCTCCCACGGACAGGGCAATGGCTACACCTTC. It translates to CASSSHGQGNGYTF.

This chain uses TRBV2 with TRBJ2-2; D is unclear. Between the trimmed V and J ends, which lost 5 bases and 5 bases, there was a span of 3 bases. Germline V gives CDR1 SNHLY, CDR2 FYNNEI. The CDR3 spans 11 residues. The CDR3 spells CASSITGELFF. CDR3 nucleotides: TGTGCCAGCAGTATAACCGGGGAGCTGTTTTTT.

CDR3 DNA: TGTGCCAGCAGAGAACCGCGACAGGGGAGGACAGATACGCAGTATTTT. It translates to CASREPRQGRTDTQYF. The chain employs TRBV6-1 and TRBJ2-3, with 8 bases aligning to TRBD1. There are 16 residues in the CDR3. V lost 6 bases and J lost 3; bases outside the gene matches: 11. The germline CDR1 and CDR2 sequences are MNHNS and SASEGT.

The V and J genes are TRBV30 and TRBJ1-4; D remains unclear. With 4 bases removed from V and 0 bases from J, the gap between germline ends came to 9 bases. This CDR3 comprises 14 residues. The germline V gene encodes CDR1 GTSNPN and CDR2 SVGIG (reference sequence). The CDR3 sequence: CAWTPSATNEKLFF. The CDR3 bases are TGTGCCTGGACCCCGAGCGCAACTAATGAAAAACTGTTTTTT.

The chain links TRBV28 to TRBJ2-2, with TRBD1 matching 7 bases. The CDR3 spans 15 residues. Trimming cost V 6 bases and J 6 bases; bases outside gene matches: 10. Germline V CDR1 and CDR2: MDHEN, SYDVKM. The CDR3 spells CASRAPQGQSGELFF. The CDR3 bases are TGTGCCAGCAGGGCCCCACAGGGGCAGTCCGGGGAGCTGTTTTTT.

This chain joins TRBV7-8 and TRBJ1-5, with 7 bases identical to TRBD1. The germline V gene has CDR1 SGHVS and CDR2 FQNEAQ. After removal of 5 bases from V and 4 bases from J, the junction contained 5 bases not matched to a gene. This CDR3 is built from 14 residues. CDR3 region: CASSMTGPNQPQHF. CDR3 in DNA: TGTGCCAGCAGCATGACAGGGCCTAATCAGCCCCAGCATTTT.

The chain is built from TRBV5-5 and TRBJ2-7; 7 positions match TRBD1. Germline trimming cut 4 bases from V and 6 bases from J; bases unmatched to any gene: 10. Looked up from germline, CDR1 is SGHKS and CDR2 is YYEKEE (reference sequence). This CDR3 is 14 amino acids long. CDR3: CASSPAVDRAEQYF. The DNA for the CDR3 is TGTGCCAGCAGCCCAGCCGTCGACAGGGCCGAGCAGTACTTC.

The V and J genes are TRBV19 and TRBJ2-2; 9 nucleotides line up with TRBD1. Trimming at V came to 0 bases and at J to 6 bases, leaving 5 bases not matched to a gene. Per the germline V gene, CDR1 is LNHDA and CDR2 is SQIVND (reference sequence). The CDR3 has 16 amino acids. Here the CDR3 reads CASSIDRGQGSGELFF. The CDR3 nucleotides read TGTGCCAGTAGTATAGATCGGGGACAGGGATCCGGGGAGCTGTTTTTT.

This chain uses TRBV5-1 with TRBJ2-1; 11 bases map to TRBD1. Germline CDR1 SGHRS, CDR2 YFSETQ. The CDR3 consists of 17 residues. V lost 0 bases to trimming and J lost 5 bases; unmatched junction nucleotides: 7. CDR3 in amino acids: CASSLVLGTGGHNEQFF. CDR3 DNA sequence: TGCGCCAGCAGCTTGGTGCTAGGGACAGGGGGACACAATGAGCAGTTCTTC.

The chain recombines TRBV6-2 or TRBV6-3 with TRBJ1-5, with unresolved D. V was clipped by 6 bases and J by 7 bases, with 13 bases between them. The CDR3 runs to 13 residues. Looked up from germline, CDR1 is MNHEY and CDR2 is SVGEGT. The CDR3 loop reads CASSRQGHQPQHF. CDR3 DNA: TGTGCCAGCAGCCGACAAGGCCACCAGCCCCAGCATTTT.

Turning to this clone: The same CDR3 also results from other DNA sequences found in this sample. For the CDR3, the DNA is TGTGCCAGCAGCTCTCCGGGACAGGGCGTCTATGGCTACACCTTC. It translates to CASSSPGQGVYGYTF. The rearrangement joins TRBV6-5 to TRBJ1-2; 9 bases align to TRBD1. J was trimmed by 4 bases and V by 6 bases; bases with no gene match: 9. CDR3 length equals 15 residues. Germline V gene sequence: CDR1 MNHEY, CDR2 SVGAGI.

The chain couples TRBV5-4 to TRBJ2-7; D is possibly TRBD2 (5 bases). In germline, CDR1 is SGHNT, CDR2 YYREEE (reference sequence). The CDR3 has 17 residues. With 4 bases removed from V and 2 bases from J, the gap between germline ends came to 22 bases. DNA of the CDR3: TGTGCCAGCAGCGACACAACATCCGGACTCCAGGCCTACGAGCAGTACGTC. This gives the protein CASSDTTSGLQAYEQYV.

The chain links TRBV30 to TRBJ2-3; TRBD1 agrees at 8 bases. Looked up from germline, CDR1 is GTSNPN and CDR2 is SVGIG (reference sequence). The V gene end was trimmed by 4 bases and the J gene end by 1 base; junction bases not matched to a gene: 7. The CDR3 is 15 amino acids. This CDR3 reads CAWTRLGQGTDTQYF. The DNA of the CDR3 is TGTGCCTGGACCAGGTTGGGACAGGGCACAGATACGCAGTATTTT.

The chain couples TRBV15 to TRBJ1-1; D uncertain. The CDR3 runs 13 residues. Trimming cost V 3 bases and J 3 bases, with 8 bases left between them. Germline lookup yields CDR1 LNHNV and CDR2 YYDKDF (reference sequence). The CDR3 region has the DNA TGTGCCACCAGCAGGAACACCGACACTGAAGCTTTCTTT. Its protein is CATSRNTDTEAFF. Variable domain in full (rest from reference TRBV15 and TRBJ1-1): DAMVIQNPRYQVTQFGKPVTLSCSQTLNHNVMYWYQQKSSQAPKLLFHYYDKDFNNEADTPDNFQSRRPNTSFCFLDIRSPGLGDTAMYLCATSRNTDTEAFFGQGTRLTVV.

This sequence joins TRBV18 and TRBJ2-2; possible D gene TRBD2, 5 bases. Germline CDR1 is KGHSH and CDR2 is LQKENI. CDR3 length equals 15 residues. Deletions cut 4 bases from V and 4 bases from J, with 13 bases between. The chain's CDR3 is CASSLSSGGTGELFF. As DNA, the CDR3 is TGTGCCAGCTCACTTTCAAGCGGAGGCACCGGGGAGCTGTTTTTT.

This chain uses TRBV20-1 with TRBJ1-1; D call uncertain. There are 11 residues in the CDR3. Germline values: CDR1 DFQATT, CDR2 SNEGSKA (reference sequence). The ends were cut back, 5 bases at V and 6 bases at J, with 10 bases in the middle. CDR3 amino acids: CSAQRGAEAFF. The CDR3 DNA is TGCAGTGCTCAAAGAGGAGCTGAAGCTTTCTTT.

V and J are TRBV24-1 and TRBJ2-1; 9 bases map to TRBD2. CDR1 is KGHDR, CDR2 SFDVKD, per germline. There are 16 residues in the CDR3. Trimming removed 5 bases from V and 2 bases from J; junction bases left unmatched: 6. CDR3 in amino acids: CATSATSGTAYNEQFF. CDR3 DNA sequence: TGTGCCACCAGTGCGACTAGCGGTACAGCCTACAATGAGCAGTTCTTC.

This rearrangement joins TRBV6-5 to TRBJ1-6, with 7 positions matching TRBD1. There are 14 residues in the CDR3. The V and J ends lost 2 bases and 7 bases, in that order; junction bases with no gene match: 2. Germline assignment: CDR1 MNHEY and CDR2 SVGAGI. CDR3: CASSYARGNSPLHF. The CDR3 nucleotides read TGTGCCAGCAGTTACGCCAGGGGGAATTCACCCCTCCACTTT.

The CDR3 DNA is TGCGCCAGCAGTTACAAGAACACTGAAGCTTTCTTT. It yields the protein CASSYKNTEAFF. V is TRBV10-2 and J is TRBJ1-1; D not resolved. Trimming took 5 bases from V and 1 from J, leaving 5 bases between them. The germline gives CDR1 WSHSY, CDR2 SAAADI. The CDR3 covers 12 residues.

J is TRBJ1-2 and V is TRBV19; D gene uncertain. V lost 3 bases and J 1 base, leaving 12 bases between the germline ends. Germline CDR1 is LNHDA and CDR2 is SQIVND (reference sequence). This CDR3 spans 15 amino acids. CDR3 sequence: CASSISLTLNYGYTF. CDR3 coding DNA: TGTGCCAGTAGTATCTCACTTACCCTTAACTATGGCTACACCTTC.

This clone has a single count. This chain uses TRBV12-5 with TRBJ1-5, with D unclear. V lost 4 bases and J lost 1, with 8 bases in between. The CDR3 covers 14 residues. The germline CDR1 and CDR2 sequences are LGHNT and FRNRAP. For the CDR3, the DNA is TGTGCTAGTGGTTCGTCGGGGAGCAATCAGCCCCAGCATTTT. Its translation: CASGSSGSNQPQHF.